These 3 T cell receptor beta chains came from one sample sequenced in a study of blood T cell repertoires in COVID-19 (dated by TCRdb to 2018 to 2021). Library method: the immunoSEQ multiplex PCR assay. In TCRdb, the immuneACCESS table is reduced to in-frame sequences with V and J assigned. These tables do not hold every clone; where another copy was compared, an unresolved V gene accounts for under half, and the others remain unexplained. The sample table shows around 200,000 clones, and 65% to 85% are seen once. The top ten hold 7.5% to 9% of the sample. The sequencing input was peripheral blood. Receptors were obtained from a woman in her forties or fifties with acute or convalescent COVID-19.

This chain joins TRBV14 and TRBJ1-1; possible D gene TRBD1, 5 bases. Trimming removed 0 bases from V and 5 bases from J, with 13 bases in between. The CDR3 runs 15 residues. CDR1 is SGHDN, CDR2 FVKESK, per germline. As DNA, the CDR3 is TGTGCCAGCAGCCAAGAAATCAGGGTGTGGACTGAAGCTTTCTTT. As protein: CASSQEIRVWTEAFF.

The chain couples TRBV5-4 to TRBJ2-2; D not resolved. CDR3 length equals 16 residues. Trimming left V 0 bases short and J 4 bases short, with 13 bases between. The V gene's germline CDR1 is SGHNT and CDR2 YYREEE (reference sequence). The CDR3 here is CASSLDFEAGTGELFF. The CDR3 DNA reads TGTGCCAGCAGCTTGGATTTCGAAGCCGGCACCGGGGAGCTGTTTTTT.

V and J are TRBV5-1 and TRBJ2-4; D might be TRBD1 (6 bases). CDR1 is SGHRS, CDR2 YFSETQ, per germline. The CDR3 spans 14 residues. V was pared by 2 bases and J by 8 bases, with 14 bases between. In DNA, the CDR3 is TGCGCCAGCAGCTTCGCCGGGACAATGGACATTCAGTACTTC. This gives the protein CASSFAGTMDIQYF. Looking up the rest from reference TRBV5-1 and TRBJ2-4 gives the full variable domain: KAGVTQTPRYLIKTRGQQVTLSCSPISGHRSVSWYQQTPGQGLQFLFEYFSETQRNKGNFPGRFSGRQFSNSRSEMNVSTLELGDSALYLCASSFAGTMDIQYFGAGTRLSVL.